Below, 28 T cell receptor beta chains from the same sample are listed, as sequenced in a study of technical replicates of blood from several donors. Here immunoSEQ multiplex PCR was the method, and the copy in TCRdb shows in-frame clones only, minus some. The sample carries about 80,000 clones, 95% to 98% recorded once. The sequencing input was T cells isolated from PBMCs. These receptors were taken from a human donor in good health.

The J gene is TRBJ1-2, the V gene TRBV29-1; 10 nucleotides match TRBD1. Germline CDR1 and CDR2: SQVTM and ANQGSEA. Trimming at V came to 6 bases and at J to 8 bases, leaving 6 bases not matched to a gene. CDR3 length: 12 amino acids. The CDR3 region has the DNA TGCAGCGTCCCCGGGACAGGGGAGGGCTACACCTTC. The encoded protein is CSVPGTGEGYTF. Combining the CDR3 with reference TRBV29-1 and TRBJ1-2 gives the whole variable domain SAVISQKPSRDICQRGTSLTIQCQVDSQVTMMFWYRQQPGQSLTLIATANQGSEATYESGFVIDKFPISRPNLTFSTLTVSNMSPEDSSIYLCSVPGTGEGYTFGSGTRLTVV.

This rearrangement joins TRBV28 to TRBJ1-1; 7 positions agree with TRBD1. The germline V gene encodes CDR1 MDHEN and CDR2 SYDVKM. The CDR3 loop spans 16 amino acids. V lost 10 bases, J lost 0 bases, and 14 bases stayed unmatched. The CDR3 nucleotides read TGTGCCACTATTTTCCACCAGGGGACAGTGAACACTGAAGCTTTCTTT. It translates to CATIFHQGTVNTEAFF.

V usage is TRBV30 and J usage is TRBJ2-5; 8 bases match TRBD2. V lost 2 bases, J lost 14 bases, and 10 bases stayed unmatched. Germline assignment: CDR1 GTSNPN and CDR2 SVGIG (reference sequence). This CDR3 contains 12 residues. Here the CDR3 DNA reads TGTGCCTGGAGTAGCGGGGGTGCTGGTAAATACTTC. This sequence encodes CAWSSGGAGKYF.

The chain employs TRBV29-1 and TRBJ2-1; possible D gene TRBD2, 6 bases. This CDR3 spans 15 amino acids. Germline V gives CDR1 SQVTM, CDR2 ANQGSEA. V was pared by 2 bases and J by 1 base, with 12 bases between. The CDR3 loop is CSVEWRDRSYNEQFF. In DNA form, the CDR3 reads TGCAGCGTTGAATGGCGGGATCGGTCCTACAATGAGCAGTTCTTC.

The chain combines TRBV6-6 with TRBJ2-5; TRBD1 matches 8 bases. Germline V gene lookup returns CDR1 MNHNY and CDR2 SVGAGI (reference sequence). V dropped 5 bases and J dropped 5; count of bases not matched to a gene: 13. The CDR3 loop spans 16 amino acids. The DNA of the CDR3 is TGTGCCAGCAGTCCGGGGGAGGACAGGGCCACCGAGACCCAGTACTTC. Amino acids: CASSPGEDRATETQYF.

The rearrangement links TRBV5-1 to TRBJ2-1; 8 bases map to TRBD1. In germline, CDR1 is SGHRS, CDR2 YFSETQ. Trimming removed 4 bases from V and 4 bases from J; junction bases left unmatched: 13. CDR3 length equals 17 residues. The CDR3 DNA reads as TGCGCCAGCAGCCACGGGACAGGAACTACTACTTACAATGAGCAGTTCTTC. Encoded protein: CASSHGTGTTTYNEQFF.

The chain links TRBV5-4 to TRBJ1-6, with TRBD1 as a possible D gene (6 bases). The CDR3 spans 16 residues. Germline loops: CDR1 SGHNT, CDR2 YYREEE (reference sequence). Trimming pared 5 bases from V and 10 bases from J, leaving 22 bases between. The CDR3 loop is CASSSSSDWGRSPLHF. The DNA of the CDR3 is TGTGCCAGCAGTTCCTCTTCCGACTGGGGGCGATCACCCCTCCACTTT.

The rearrangement joins TRBV6-5 to TRBJ1-2; no clear D. Germline loops: CDR1 MNHEY, CDR2 SVGAGI. The CDR3 contains 11 residues. The ends were cut back, 8 bases at V and 4 bases at J, with 8 bases in the middle. CDR3 amino acids: CASGLSYGYTF. The CDR3 DNA follows: TGTGCCAGCGGGCTGTCCTATGGCTACACCTTC.

The CDR3 DNA reads TGTGCCAGCAGTTTGTTTGGACAGGGCTCATCCGAGCAGTACTTC. Translated, it gives CASSLFGQGSSEQYF. J is TRBJ2-7 and V is TRBV27, with TRBD1 identical over 8 bases. Trimming took 3 bases from V and 6 from J; bases not matched to a gene: 10. From germline, CDR1 is MNHEY and CDR2 SMNVEV (reference sequence). The CDR3 covers 15 residues.

The CDR3 sequence: CASSQDIVGGYGYTF. CDR3 nucleotides: TGTGCCAGCAGCCAAGATATAGTCGGGGGCTATGGCTACACCTTC. V and J are TRBV14 and TRBJ1-2, with D perhaps TRBD1 (5 bases). This CDR3 is built from 15 residues. The germline CDR1 and CDR2 sequences are SGHDN and FVKESK. The V end lost 0 bases, the J end lost 4 bases, and 12 bases lay between the germline ends.

This sequence joins TRBV29-1 and TRBJ2-5; D is ambiguous. CDR1 and CDR2 from the germline V gene are SQVTM and ANQGSEA. Deletions cut 5 bases from V and 0 bases from J, with 7 bases between. The CDR3 covers 12 residues. The DNA of the CDR3 is TGCAGCGTTCCCCGGGACCAAGAGACCCAGTACTTC. It encodes CSVPRDQETQYF. The full variable domain, completed using reference TRBV29-1 and TRBJ2-5, is SAVISQKPSRDICQRGTSLTIQCQVDSQVTMMFWYRQQPGQSLTLIATANQGSEATYESGFVIDKFPISRPNLTFSTLTVSNMSPEDSSIYLCSVPRDQETQYFGPGTRLLVL.

The CDR3 nucleotides read TGCGCCAGCAGCTTGGTACAGGGTGCGAACACCGGGGAGCTGTTTTTT. Amino acid sequence: CASSLVQGANTGELFF. The chain has TRBV5-1 and TRBJ2-2, with D perhaps TRBD1 (6 bases). CDR1 and CDR2 (germline): SGHRS, YFSETQ. This CDR3 has 16 amino acids. The V end lost 0 bases, the J end lost 0 bases, and 9 bases lay between the germline ends. Looking up the rest from reference TRBV5-1 and TRBJ2-2 gives the full variable domain: KAGVTQTPRYLIKTRGQQVTLSCSPISGHRSVSWYQQTPGQGLQFLFEYFSETQRNKGNFPGRFSGRQFSNSRSEMNVSTLELGDSALYLCASSLVQGANTGELFFGEGSRLTVL.

The chain recombines TRBV11-2 with TRBJ1-1; a weak D match, TRBD1 (5 bases). The CDR3 spans 12 residues. V lost 7 bases, J lost 5 bases, and 11 bases lay in between. Germline CDR1 is SGHAT and CDR2 is FQNNGV. The CDR3 bases are TGTGCCAGCACCACGGGGGGTACTGAAGCTTTCTTT. Its translation is CASTTGGTEAFF.

This chain uses TRBV7-9 with TRBJ2-5; 11 bases map to TRBD2. Germline V gene lookup returns CDR1 SEHNR and CDR2 FQNEAQ (reference sequence). V was pared by 5 bases and J by 5 bases, with 7 bases of the junction left unmatched. This CDR3 has 15 residues. CDR3 DNA sequence: TGTGCCAGCAGCGCCACTAGCGGGAGAAACGAGACCCAGTACTTC. Residues: CASSATSGRNETQYF.

This chain joins TRBV6-5 and TRBJ2-7; 7 bases are shared with TRBD1. This CDR3 contains 13 residues. Looked up from germline, CDR1 is MNHEY and CDR2 is SVGAGI. The V and J ends lost 4 bases and 1 base, in that order; junction bases with no gene match: 1. CDR3 region: CASSSGQSYEQYF. As DNA, the CDR3 is TGTGCCAGCAGTTCGGGACAGTCCTACGAGCAGTACTTC.

This clone was seen only once. The rearrangement uses TRBV11-3 and TRBJ1-1; D uncertain. Trimming removed 1 base at V and 7 bases at J, with 13 bases between. Germline CDR1 reads SGHNT; CDR2 reads YENEEA. This CDR3 has 14 amino acids. The CDR3 is CASSLASSPDEAFF. The CDR3 DNA reads TGTGCCAGCAGCTTAGCATCGAGTCCTGATGAAGCTTTCTTT.

This chain connects TRBV6-5 to TRBJ2-5, with D possibly being TRBD2 (6 bases). Germline V gene data show CDR1 as MNHEY and CDR2 as SVGAGI. V dropped 6 bases and J dropped 2 bases, with 13 bases sitting between them. The CDR3 sequence is 14 residues long. In nucleotides, the CDR3 is TGTGCCAGCAGCCCAGTGGGGAGGCAAGAGACCCAGTACTTC. Translating gives CASSPVGRQETQYF.

The chain has TRBV28 and TRBJ1-5; D unresolved. Deletions cut 3 bases from V and 0 bases from J, with 6 bases between. The CDR3 runs to 14 residues. The V gene's germline CDR1 is MDHEN and CDR2 SYDVKM. CDR3 in DNA: TGTGCCAGCAGTTTCGTGAGTAGCAATCAGCCCCAGCATTTT. This translates into CASSFVSSNQPQHF.

The rearrangement links TRBV4-1 to TRBJ1-1; TRBD1 is a possible D gene (5 bases). V lost 3 bases and J 1 base, leaving 9 bases between the germline ends. Germline V gives CDR1 MGHRA, CDR2 YSYEKL. The CDR3 consists of 14 residues. CDR3 sequence (DNA): TGCGCCAGCAGCCAGCAGACAGAGAACACTGAAGCTTTCTTT. Translation: CASSQQTENTEAFF.

The CDR3: CASSYPGSETQYF. DNA for the CDR3: TGTGCCAGCAGTTACCCCGGTTCAGAGACCCAGTACTTC. This sequence joins TRBV6-5 and TRBJ2-5; no clear D. The CDR3 sequence is 13 residues long. CDR1 and CDR2 from the germline V gene are MNHEY and SVGAGI. The V end was cut by 2 bases, the J end by 4 bases, with 8 bases between.

The chain uses TRBV7-2 and TRBJ1-2; D not certain. The V gene lost 5 bases and the J gene lost 8 bases, with 15 bases spanning the gap. This CDR3 has 13 amino acids. Germline V gives CDR1 SGHTA, CDR2 FQGNSA. The CDR3 protein is CASSRNFRYGYTF. CDR3 bases: TGTGCCAGCAGCCGTAACTTCCGGTACGGCTACACCTTC. Drawing the rest from reference TRBV7-2 and TRBJ1-2, the complete variable domain is GAGVSQSPSNKVTEKGKDVELRCDPISGHTALYWYRQSLGQGLEFLIYFQGNSAPDKSGLPSDRFSAERTGGSVSTLTIQRTQQEDSAVYLCASSRNFRYGYTFGSGTRLTVV.

The chain recombines TRBV4-1 with TRBJ1-5; the D is unclear. V lost 3 bases to trimming and J lost 0 bases, with 9 bases between them. The CDR3 is 15 residues long. Germline CDR1 MGHRA, CDR2 YSYEKL. CDR3 residues: CASSHRLDSNQPQHF. In DNA form, the CDR3 reads TGCGCCAGCAGCCACAGGTTAGATAGCAATCAGCCCCAGCATTTT.

The V gene is TRBV4-1, the J gene TRBJ2-7; 7 bases fit TRBD1. With V trimmed by 1 base and J by 5 bases, 8 bases remained unmatched. The germline V gene has CDR1 MGHRA and CDR2 YSYEKL. The CDR3 contains 15 residues. The CDR3 sequence: CASSQADRYSDEQYF. The CDR3 DNA is TGCGCCAGCAGCCAAGCGGACAGGTATAGCGACGAGCAGTACTTC.

V and J are TRBV27 and TRBJ2-5; 8 positions agree with TRBD1. Germline loops: CDR1 MNHEY, CDR2 SMNVEV (reference sequence). The junction had 8 bases not matched to a gene; V was cut back by 3 bases and J by 2 bases. This CDR3 contains 16 residues. Here the CDR3 DNA reads TGTGCCAGCAGTTTTGGGCGGCGACAGGGGCAAGAGACCCAGTACTTC. Protein sequence: CASSFGRRQGQETQYF.

The chain links TRBV9 to TRBJ2-6, with D maybe TRBD2 (6 bases). V was trimmed by 3 bases and J by 0 bases, leaving 13 bases between them. The germline CDR1 and CDR2 sequences are SGDLS and YYNGEE. The CDR3 runs to 17 residues. CDR3 residues: CASSAGVTFSGANVLTF. CDR3 bases: TGTGCCAGCAGCGCGGGAGTTACATTCTCTGGGGCCAACGTCCTGACTTTC.

This clone was seen once. The V and J genes are TRBV2 and TRBJ1-5, with D unresolved. The CDR3 has 13 amino acids. V lost 5 bases, J lost 2 bases, and 7 bases lay in between. Germline lookup yields CDR1 SNHLY and CDR2 FYNNEI. The CDR3 protein is CASSPEGNQPQHF. Here the CDR3 DNA reads TGTGCCAGCAGTCCTGAGGGCAATCAGCCCCAGCATTTT. Combining the CDR3 with reference TRBV2 and TRBJ1-5 gives the whole variable domain EPEVTQTPSHQVTQMGQEVILRCVPISNHLYFYWYRQILGQKVEFLVSFYNNEISEKSEIFDDQFSVERPDGSNFTLKIRSTKLEDSAMYFCASSPEGNQPQHFGDGTRLSIL.

This clone was counted a single time. The V call is TRBV19, the J call TRBJ2-2; D not resolved. This CDR3 is built from 13 residues. The V end was cut by 5 bases, the J end by 6 bases, with 10 bases between. From germline, CDR1 is LNHDA and CDR2 SQIVND (reference sequence). CDR3 in amino acids: CASSLPVAGELFF. The CDR3 DNA is TGTGCCAGTAGTCTCCCCGTTGCCGGGGAGCTGTTTTTT.

This chain links TRBV14 with TRBJ2-7; perhaps TRBD2 as D (6 bases). From germline, CDR1 is SGHDN and CDR2 FVKESK. V was trimmed by 4 bases and J by 7 bases, leaving 17 bases between them. This CDR3 is built from 14 residues. The CDR3 DNA follows: TGTGCCAGCAGCCGAACGGGAGCGCTAAGAGAGCAGTACTTC. Translating gives CASSRTGALREQYF. Full variable domain (remainder filled in from reference TRBV14 and TRBJ2-7): EAGVTQFPSHSVIEKGQTVTLRCDPISGHDNLYWYRRVMGKEIKFLLHFVKESKQDESGMPNNRFLAERTGGTYSTLKVQPAELEDSGVYFCASSRTGALREQYFGPGTRLTVT.